This T cell receptor (beta chain) was documented in a study of blood T cell repertoires in COVID-19. About the research overall: Samples came from the United States, Italy and Spain, spanning acute and convalescent COVID-19.

Looked up from germline, CDR1 is SGHKS and CDR2 is YYEKEE (reference sequence). The V segment lost 4 bases and the J segment 3 bases; nucleotides outside the gene matches: 13. The CDR3 runs to 16 residues. In the original workflow: The authors estimated nucleated cell counts from reference gene primer amplification. Sequencing was performed with immunoSEQ multiplex PCR; in TCRdb, only in-frame clones are kept and a portion is missing. Clone size and the V and J calls come from that table; the DNA yielded D and trimming. The repertoire holds around 68,000 clones, with roughly 81% as singletons. This TCR derives from a human donor in a cohort sampled during active COVID-19. The chain employs TRBV5-5 and TRBJ2-7, with TRBD2 matching over 7 bases. Sequenced: peripheral blood. CDR3 nucleotide sequence: TGTGCCAGCAGCGAGGTCGGGGGGAAAACCAACTACGAGCAGTACTTC. Translation: CASSEVGGKTNYEQYF. Combining the CDR3 with reference TRBV5-5 and TRBJ2-7 gives the whole variable domain DAGVTQSPTHLIKTRGQQVTLRCSPISGHKSVSWYQQVLGQGPQFIFQYYEKEERGRGNFPDRFSARQFPNYSSELNVNALLLGDSALYLCASSEVGGKTNYEQYFGPGTRLTVT.